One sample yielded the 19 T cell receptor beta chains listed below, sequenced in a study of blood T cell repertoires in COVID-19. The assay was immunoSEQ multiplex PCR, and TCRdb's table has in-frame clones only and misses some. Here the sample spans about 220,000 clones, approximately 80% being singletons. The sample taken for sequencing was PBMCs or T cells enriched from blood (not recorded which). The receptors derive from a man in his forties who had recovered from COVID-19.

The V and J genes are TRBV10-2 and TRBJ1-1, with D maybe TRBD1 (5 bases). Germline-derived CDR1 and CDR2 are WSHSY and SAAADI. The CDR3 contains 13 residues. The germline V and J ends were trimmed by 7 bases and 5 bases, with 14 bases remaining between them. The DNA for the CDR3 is TGCGCCAGCAATGCAAAGGGGAGGACTGAAGCTTTCTTT. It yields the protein CASNAKGRTEAFF.

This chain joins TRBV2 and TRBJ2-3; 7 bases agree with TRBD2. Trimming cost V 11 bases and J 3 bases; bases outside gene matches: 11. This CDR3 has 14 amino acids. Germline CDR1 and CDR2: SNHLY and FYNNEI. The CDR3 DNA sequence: TGTGCCGGAGGACACGGGGGAGGGACAGATACGCAGTATTTT. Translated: CAGGHGGGTDTQYF.

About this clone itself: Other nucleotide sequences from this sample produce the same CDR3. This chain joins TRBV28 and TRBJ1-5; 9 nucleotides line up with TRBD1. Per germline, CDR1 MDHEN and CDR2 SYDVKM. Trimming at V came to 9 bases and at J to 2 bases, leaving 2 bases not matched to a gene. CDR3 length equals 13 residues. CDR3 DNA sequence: TGTGCCAGTACAGGGGGCCGCAATCAGCCCCAGCATTTT. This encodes CASTGGRNQPQHF.

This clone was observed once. CDR3 nucleotides: TGTGCCAGCAGTTTACCGGGACTTCGACACTATAATTCACCCCTCCACTTT. Translation gives CASSLPGLRHYNSPLHF. The gene calls are TRBV6-2 or TRBV6-3 and TRBJ1-6, with D possibly being TRBD1 (5 bases). This CDR3 contains 17 residues. Trimming left V 4 bases short and J 3 bases short, with 16 bases between. Germline lookup yields CDR1 MNHEY and CDR2 SVGEGT.

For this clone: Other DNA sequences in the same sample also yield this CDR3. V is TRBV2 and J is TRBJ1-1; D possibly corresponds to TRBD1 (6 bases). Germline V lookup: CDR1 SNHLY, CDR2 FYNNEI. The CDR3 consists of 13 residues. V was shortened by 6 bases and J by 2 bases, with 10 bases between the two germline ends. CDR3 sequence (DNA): TGTGCCAGCAGCACAGGGTCCAACACTGAAGCTTTCTTT. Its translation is CASSTGSNTEAFF. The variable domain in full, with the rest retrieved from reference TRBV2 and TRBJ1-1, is EPEVTQTPSHQVTQMGQEVILRCVPISNHLYFYWYRQILGQKVEFLVSFYNNEISEKSEIFDDQFSVERPDGSNFTLKIRSTKLEDSAMYFCASSTGSNTEAFFGQGTRLTVV.

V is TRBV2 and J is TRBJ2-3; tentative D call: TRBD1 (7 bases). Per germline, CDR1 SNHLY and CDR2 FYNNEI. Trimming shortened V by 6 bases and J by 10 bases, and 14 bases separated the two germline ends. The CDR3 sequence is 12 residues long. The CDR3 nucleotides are TGTGCCAGCAGCGATACAGGGGAGGCGCAGTATTTT. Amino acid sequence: CASSDTGEAQYF.

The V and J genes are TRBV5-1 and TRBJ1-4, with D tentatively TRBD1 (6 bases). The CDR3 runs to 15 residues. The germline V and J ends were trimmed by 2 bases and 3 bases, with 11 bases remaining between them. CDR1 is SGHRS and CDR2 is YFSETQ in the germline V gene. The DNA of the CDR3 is TGCGCCAGCAGCTTACAGGGAGGGGCTAATGAAAAACTGTTTTTT. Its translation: CASSLQGGANEKLFF.

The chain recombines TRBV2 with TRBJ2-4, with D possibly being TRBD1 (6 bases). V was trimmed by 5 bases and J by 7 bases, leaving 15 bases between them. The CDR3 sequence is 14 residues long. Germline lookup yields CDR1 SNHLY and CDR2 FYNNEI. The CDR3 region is CASSPTGPRNIQYF. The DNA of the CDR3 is TGTGCCAGCAGTCCGACAGGTCCTCGGAACATTCAGTACTTC.

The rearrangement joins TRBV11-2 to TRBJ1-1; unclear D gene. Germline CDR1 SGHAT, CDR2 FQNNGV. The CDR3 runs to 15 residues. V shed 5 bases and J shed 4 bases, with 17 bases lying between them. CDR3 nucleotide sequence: TGTGCCAGCAGCCCTAGGCGGGGTGAAGGCACTGAAGCTTTCTTT. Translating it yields CASSPRRGEGTEAFF. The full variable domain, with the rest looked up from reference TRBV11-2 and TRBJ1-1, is EAGVAQSPRYKIIEKRQSVAFWCNPISGHATLYWYQQILGQGPKLLIQFQNNGVVDDSQLPKDRFSAERLKGVDSTLKIQPAKLEDSAVYLCASSPRRGEGTEAFFGQGTRLTVV.

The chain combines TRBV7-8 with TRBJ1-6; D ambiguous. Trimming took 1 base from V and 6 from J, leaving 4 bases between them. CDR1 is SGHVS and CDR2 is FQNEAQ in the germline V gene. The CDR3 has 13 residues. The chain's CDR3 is CASSLDINSPLHF. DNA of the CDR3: TGTGCCAGCAGCTTAGACATTAATTCACCCCTCCACTTT. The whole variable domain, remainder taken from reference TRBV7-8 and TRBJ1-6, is GAGVSQSPRYKVAKRGQDVALRCDPISGHVSLFWYQQALGQGPEFLTYFQNEAQLDKSGLPSDRFFAERPEGSVSTLKIQRTQQEDSAVYLCASSLDINSPLHFGNGTRLTVT.

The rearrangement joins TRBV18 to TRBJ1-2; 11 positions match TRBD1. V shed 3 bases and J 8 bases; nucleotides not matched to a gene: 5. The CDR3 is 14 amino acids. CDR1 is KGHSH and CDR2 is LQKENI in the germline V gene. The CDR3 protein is CASSPDRGPFGYTF. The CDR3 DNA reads TGTGCCAGCTCACCGGACAGGGGGCCTTTCGGCTACACCTTC.

This CDR3 reads CASSPPGGYEQYF. CDR3 sequence (DNA): TGTGCCAGCAGCCCACCGGGGGGTTACGAGCAGTACTTC. This sequence joins TRBV9 and TRBJ2-7; 7 bases agree with TRBD2. V dropped 4 bases and J dropped 4; count of bases not matched to a gene: 5. Germline values: CDR1 SGDLS, CDR2 YYNGEE. This CDR3 is built from 13 residues.

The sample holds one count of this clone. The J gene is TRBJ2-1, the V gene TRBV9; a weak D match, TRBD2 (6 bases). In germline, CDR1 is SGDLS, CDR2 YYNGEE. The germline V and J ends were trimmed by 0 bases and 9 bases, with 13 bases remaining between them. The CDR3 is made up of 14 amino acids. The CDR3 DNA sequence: TGTGCCAGCAGCGTAGATCAGGCGCGGGGTGAGCAGTTCTTC. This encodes CASSVDQARGEQFF.

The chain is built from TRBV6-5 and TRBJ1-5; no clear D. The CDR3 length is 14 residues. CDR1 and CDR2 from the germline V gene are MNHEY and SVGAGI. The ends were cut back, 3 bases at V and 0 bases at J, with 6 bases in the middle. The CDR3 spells CASSYVYSNQPQHF. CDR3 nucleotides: TGTGCCAGCAGTTATGTCTATAGCAATCAGCCCCAGCATTTT.

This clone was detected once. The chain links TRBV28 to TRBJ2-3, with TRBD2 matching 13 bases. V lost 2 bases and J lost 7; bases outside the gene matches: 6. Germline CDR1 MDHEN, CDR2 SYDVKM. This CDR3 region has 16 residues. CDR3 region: CASSLPGLAGLNTQYF. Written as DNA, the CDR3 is TGTGCCAGCAGTTTACCGGGACTAGCGGGGCTTAATACGCAGTATTTT.

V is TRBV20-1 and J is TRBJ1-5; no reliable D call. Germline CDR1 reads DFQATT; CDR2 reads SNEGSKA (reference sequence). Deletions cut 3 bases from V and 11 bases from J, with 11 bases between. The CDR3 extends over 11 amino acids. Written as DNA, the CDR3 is TGCAGTGCTAGGTCCATGGAGGCCCAGCATTTT. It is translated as CSARSMEAQHF.

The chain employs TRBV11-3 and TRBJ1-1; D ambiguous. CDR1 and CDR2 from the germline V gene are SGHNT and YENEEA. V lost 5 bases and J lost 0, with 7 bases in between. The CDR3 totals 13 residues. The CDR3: CASSADMNTEAFF. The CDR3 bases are TGTGCCAGCAGCGCCGACATGAACACTGAAGCTTTCTTT.

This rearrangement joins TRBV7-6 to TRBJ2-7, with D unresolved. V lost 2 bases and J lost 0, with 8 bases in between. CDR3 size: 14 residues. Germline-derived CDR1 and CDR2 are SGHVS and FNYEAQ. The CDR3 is CASSLSQSSYEQYF. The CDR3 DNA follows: TGTGCCAGCAGCTTATCACAGAGCTCCTACGAGCAGTACTTC.

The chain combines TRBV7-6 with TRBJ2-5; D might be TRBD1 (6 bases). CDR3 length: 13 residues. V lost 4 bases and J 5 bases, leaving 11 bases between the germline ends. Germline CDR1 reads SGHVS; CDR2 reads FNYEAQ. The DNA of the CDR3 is TGTGCCAGCAGCTCGTCTAGGGGGGAGACCCAGTACTTC. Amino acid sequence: CASSSSRGETQYF.